Following are 6 T cell receptor beta chains from one sample sequenced in a study of blood T cell repertoires in COVID-19. TCRdb's copy holds only in-frame clones and misses some; the assay was immunoSEQ multiplex PCR. The table has around 250,000 clones, around nine tenths seen once. Sequencing used peripheral blood. All receptors come from a woman aged 55-70 years who had recovered from COVID-19.

The CDR3 here is CASNPGGYTSGNTIYF. The CDR3 nucleotides read TGTGCCAGCAACCCAGGGGGTTACACCTCTGGAAACACCATATATTTT. The chain carries TRBV2 and TRBJ1-3, with 7 bases matching TRBD1. The ends lost 7 bases at V and 0 bases at J; junction bases unmatched: 9. The CDR3 sequence is 16 residues long. Germline-derived CDR1 and CDR2 are SNHLY and FYNNEI.

This chain connects TRBV23-1 to TRBJ2-7; D possibly corresponds to TRBD1 (5 bases). TRBV23-1 counts as an open reading frame of uncertain function. V was pared by 0 bases and J by 5 bases, with 17 bases between. The length of the CDR3 is 16 residues. The CDR3 DNA is TGCGCCAGCAGTCAATCAACCACCTGGGGCAGGGACGAGCAGTACTTC. This translates into CASSQSTTWGRDEQYF.

V and J are TRBV15 and TRBJ2-1; 8 nucleotides agree with TRBD2. J lost 6 bases, V lost 0 bases, and 7 bases had no gene match. This CDR3 region has 16 residues. Germline V lookup: CDR1 LNHNV, CDR2 YYDKDF (reference sequence). Here the CDR3 DNA reads TGTGCCACCAGCAGAGATCCAGCGGGGGCCCGCAATGAGCAGTTCTTC. This gives the protein CATSRDPAGARNEQFF.

V gene TRBV28 combines with J gene TRBJ2-5; 10 positions match TRBD2. The CDR3 extends over 16 amino acids. The germline gives CDR1 MDHEN, CDR2 SYDVKM. The J segment lost 4 bases and the V segment lost 3 bases, leaving 8 bases of the junction unmatched. CDR3 DNA: TGTGCCAGCAGTTTCGGAAGCGGGGGGGCAAGAGAGACCCAGTACTTC. This encodes CASSFGSGGARETQYF.

The J gene is TRBJ2-7, the V gene TRBV19, with 8 bases aligning to TRBD1. The CDR3 spans 15 residues. V dropped 7 bases and J dropped 3; count of bases not matched to a gene: 11. Germline CDR1 LNHDA, CDR2 SQIVND (reference sequence). The CDR3 bases are TGTGCCAGTACCCCACAAACAGGGGGAGGCTACGAGCAGTACTTC. It encodes CASTPQTGGGYEQYF. The full variable domain, rest sourced from reference TRBV19 and TRBJ2-7, is DGGITQSPKYLFRKEGQNVTLSCEQNLNHDAMYWYRQDPGQGLRLIYYSQIVNDFQKGDIAEGYSVSREKKESFPLTVTSAQKNPTAFYLCASTPQTGGGYEQYFGPGTRLTVT.

J is TRBJ2-7 and V is TRBV6-2 or TRBV6-3, with D perhaps TRBD2 (7 bases). There are 14 residues in the CDR3. Per germline, CDR1 MNHEY and CDR2 SVGEGT. With 7 bases removed from V and 4 bases from J, the gap between germline ends came to 17 bases. The CDR3 loop is CASTPGGAEYEQYF. The CDR3, as DNA: TGTGCCAGCACCCCTGGGGGGGCGGAATACGAGCAGTACTTC.